Here is one T cell receptor (beta chain) with its context. This specimen belongs to a study of blood T cell repertoires in COVID-19. In the study overall: Donors in the United States, Italy and Spain gave samples during acute or convalescent COVID-19.

The protocol was immunoSEQ multiplex PCR, while the TCRdb copy is restricted to in-frame clones and leaves out a portion. The sample lists 150,000 to 200,000 clones, 82% occurring once. Per germline, CDR1 MNHNS and CDR2 SASEGT. V lost 4 bases, J lost 0 bases, and 24 bases lay in between. The CDR3 consists of 19 residues. This TCR was recovered from a woman in her seventies with acute or convalescent COVID-19. This chain joins TRBV6-1 and TRBJ1-1; D not certain. Sequenced sample: peripheral blood. The CDR3: CASSGSLSRRVKVNTEAFF. DNA for the CDR3: TGTGCCAGCAGTGGTTCCCTCTCACGGAGGGTCAAGGTGAACACTGAAGCTTTCTTT.